This passage covers 27 T cell receptor beta chains from one sample sequenced in a study of technical replicates of blood from several donors (dated by TCRdb to 2017 to 2019). Library generation was performed with the immunoSEQ multiplex PCR assay. TCRdb took over this immuneACCESS table, retaining in-frame rearrangements with V and J assigned. Such tables are incomplete; in checked studies, under half of the missing clones stem from an unresolved V gene, and the remainder is unexplained. The sample table holds nearly 80,000 clones, of which about 90% were seen once. About 0.4% of the sample rests with the top ten. The source material was T cells isolated from PBMCs. The receptor source for this set is a human donor in good health.

This sequence joins TRBV28 and TRBJ1-1; D is possibly TRBD1 (5 bases). CDR1 is MDHEN and CDR2 is SYDVKM in the germline V gene. With 1 base removed from V and 2 bases from J, the gap between germline ends came to 8 bases. The CDR3 has 14 residues. The CDR3 here is CASSLYDSNTEAFF. The CDR3 DNA reads TGTGCCAGCAGTTTATACGACAGCAACACTGAAGCTTTCTTT.

The chain links TRBV6-5 to TRBJ1-5, with D maybe TRBD1 (5 bases). Trimming removed 5 bases at V and 7 bases at J, with 18 bases between. CDR3 size: 15 residues. CDR1 and CDR2 (germline): MNHEY, SVGAGI. The CDR3 loop reads CASSPRMEGIQPQHF. CDR3 coding DNA: TGTGCCAGCAGTCCCCGCATGGAGGGGATACAGCCCCAGCATTTT.

This chain uses TRBV7-8 with TRBJ1-2; D possibly corresponds to TRBD1 (6 bases). The V end was cut by 5 bases, the J end by 6 bases, with 13 bases between. CDR1 and CDR2 from the germline V gene are SGHVS and FQNEAQ. The CDR3 is 13 residues long. Here the CDR3 reads CASSDRYEDGYTF. As DNA, the CDR3 is TGTGCCAGCAGCGACAGGTATGAGGATGGCTACACCTTC.

The chain recombines TRBV11-2 with TRBJ2-3; D unresolved. V lost 1 base and J 0 bases, leaving 5 bases between the germline ends. The germline gives CDR1 SGHAT, CDR2 FQNNGV. This CDR3 is built from 14 residues. In nucleotides, the CDR3 is TGTGCCAGCAGCTTAGTATTGAGCACAGATACGCAGTATTTT. Its protein is CASSLVLSTDTQYF.

This clone was detected once. The gene calls are TRBV5-1 and TRBJ1-1; D unresolved. Trimming cost V 7 bases and J 0 bases, with 16 bases left between them. The CDR3 consists of 15 residues. Germline CDR1 SGHRS, CDR2 YFSETQ. Here the CDR3 reads CASAESGGMNTEAFF. DNA of the CDR3: TGCGCCAGCGCAGAGTCGGGAGGGATGAACACTGAAGCTTTCTTT.

The chain couples TRBV2 to TRBJ2-7; a possible D gene is TRBD1 (5 bases). CDR1 and CDR2 from the germline V gene are SNHLY and FYNNEI. This CDR3 region has 13 residues. V gave up 3 bases and J gave up 3 bases, with 9 bases separating them. CDR3 nucleotide sequence: TGTGCCAGCAGTGAGGGGCAGTTCTACGAGCAGTACTTC. It is translated as CASSEGQFYEQYF.

The chain employs TRBV7-9 and TRBJ1-3; a possible D gene is TRBD1 (6 bases). This CDR3 region has 17 residues. Germline loops: CDR1 SEHNR, CDR2 FQNEAQ (reference sequence). Trimming shortened V by 0 bases and J by 0 bases, and 12 bases separated the two germline ends. CDR3 DNA sequence: TGTGCCAGCAGCTTAGCGTGGACAGCGAGCTCTGGAAACACCATATATTTT. The encoded protein is CASSLAWTASSGNTIYF.

The chain employs TRBV9 and TRBJ2-1; 10 nucleotides match TRBD2. The CDR3 runs to 15 residues. Germline loops: CDR1 SGDLS, CDR2 YYNGEE. Germline trimming cut 3 bases from V and 4 bases from J; bases unmatched to any gene: 4. The CDR3 DNA is TGTGCCAGCAGCGCCTTAGCGGGAGGTTACAATGAGCAGTTCTTC. Translated: CASSALAGGYNEQFF.

The V call is TRBV18, the J call TRBJ1-1; 8 bases agree with TRBD1. After removal of 5 bases from V and 4 bases from J, the junction contained 12 bases not matched to a gene. The CDR3 totals 16 residues. Germline assignment: CDR1 KGHSH and CDR2 LQKENI. This CDR3 reads CASSEPTGETGTEAFF. The CDR3, as DNA: TGTGCCAGCTCAGAACCGACAGGGGAGACTGGCACTGAAGCTTTCTTT. Combining the CDR3 with reference TRBV18 and TRBJ1-1 gives the whole variable domain NAGVMQNPRHLVRRRGQEARLRCSPMKGHSHVYWYRQLPEEGLKFMVYLQKENIIDESGMPKERFSAEFPKEGPSILRIQQVVRGDSAAYFCASSEPTGETGTEAFFGQGTRLTVV.

In its sample, this clone was seen once. The chain links TRBV29-1 to TRBJ1-2, with no clear D. Germline V CDR1 and CDR2: SQVTM, ANQGSEA. V was trimmed by 2 bases and J by 5 bases, leaving 12 bases between them. The CDR3 length is 13 residues. CDR3 loop: CSVEIRTDYGYTF. The CDR3 nucleotides are TGCAGCGTTGAAATTCGGACTGATTATGGCTACACCTTC.

The V gene is TRBV4-3, the J gene TRBJ1-1; D ambiguous. This CDR3 spans 15 amino acids. Germline V CDR1 and CDR2: LGHNA, YSLEER. The ends were cut back, 2 bases at V and 1 base at J, with 11 bases in the middle. CDR3 bases: TGCGCCAGCAGCCAAAATCTCCCCCCGAACACTGAAGCTTTCTTT. The encoded protein is CASSQNLPPNTEAFF.

In this sample, this clone turned up once. This chain uses TRBV11-2 with TRBJ1-1; 10 nucleotides agree with TRBD1. Germline V CDR1 and CDR2: SGHAT, FQNNGV. Trimming removed 7 bases from V and 4 bases from J; junction bases left unmatched: 9. This CDR3 is built from 15 residues. The CDR3 nucleotides read TGTGCCAGCAACGGGGACAGGGGCTTGCTCACTGAAGCTTTCTTT. Protein product: CASNGDRGLLTEAFF. Using reference TRBV11-2 and TRBJ1-1 for the parts outside the CDR3, the full variable domain is EAGVAQSPRYKIIEKRQSVAFWCNPISGHATLYWYQQILGQGPKLLIQFQNNGVVDDSQLPKDRFSAERLKGVDSTLKIQPAKLEDSAVYLCASNGDRGLLTEAFFGQGTRLTVV.

This chain joins TRBV12-5 and TRBJ2-2; tentative D call: TRBD2 (6 bases). The length of the CDR3 is 17 residues. CDR1 LGHNT and CDR2 FRNRAP come from the germline V gene. V lost 1 base to trimming and J lost 4 bases, with 16 bases between them. The CDR3 DNA reads TGTGCTAGTGGTTTGGCGACTAGGGTGGAGAGCACCGGGGAGCTGTTTTTT. Protein: CASGLATRVESTGELFF.

The V gene is TRBV11-3, the J gene TRBJ2-7, with D possibly being TRBD1 (6 bases). V lost 6 bases to trimming and J lost 4 bases, with 16 bases between them. Germline CDR1 and CDR2: SGHNT and YENEEA. This CDR3 is built from 14 residues. CDR3 sequence (DNA): TGTGCCAGCAGTTTCCAGGGGCTGGGGTACGAGCAGTACTTC. Protein sequence: CASSFQGLGYEQYF.

As regards this clone: Other nucleotide sequences in the sample specify the same CDR3. The chain carries TRBV11-2 and TRBJ2-1; 14 bases map to TRBD2. Germline V gives CDR1 SGHAT, CDR2 FQNNGV. Unmatched junction bases numbered 0, after V lost 3 bases and J lost 8 bases. The CDR3 spans 14 residues. The CDR3 loop reads CASSLGLAGDEQFF. For the CDR3, the DNA is TGTGCCAGCAGCTTGGGACTAGCGGGGGATGAGCAGTTCTTC.

The chain uses TRBV12-5 and TRBJ1-2, with D maybe TRBD1 (5 bases). This CDR3 has 14 amino acids. Germline CDR1 and CDR2: LGHNT and FRNRAP. V gave up 7 bases and J gave up 2 bases, with 14 bases separating them. The CDR3 is CASVKPDSNYGYTF. CDR3 sequence (DNA): TGTGCTAGTGTTAAGCCCGACAGCAACTATGGCTACACCTTC.

Only one count was recorded for this clone. The genes are TRBV6-5 and TRBJ1-2; D is perhaps TRBD1 (6 bases). CDR3 size: 12 residues. Between the trimmed V and J ends, which lost 6 bases and 8 bases, there was a span of 13 bases. The V gene's germline CDR1 is MNHEY and CDR2 SVGAGI. CDR3 loop: CASSKTGYGYTF. CDR3 nucleotide sequence: TGTGCCAGCAGCAAGACAGGTTACGGCTACACCTTC.

This rearrangement joins TRBV7-3 to TRBJ2-7; 10 positions match TRBD1. There are 12 residues in the CDR3. CDR1 is SGHTA and CDR2 is FQGTGA in the germline V gene. Losses at the gene ends were 8 bases for V and 4 bases for J; bases not matched to a gene: 2. The CDR3 sequence is CASGQGDYEQYF. The CDR3 DNA reads as TGTGCCAGCGGACAGGGGGATTACGAGCAGTACTTC. The full variable domain, in which reference TRBV7-3 and TRBJ2-7 provide the parts outside the CDR3, is GAGVSQTPSNKVTEKGKYVELRCDPISGHTALYWYRQSLGQGPEFLIYFQGTGAADDSGLPNDRFFAVRPEGSVSTLKIQRTERGDSAVYLCASGQGDYEQYFGPGTRLTVT.

The chain links TRBV7-9 to TRBJ1-2; no definite D call. The germline V gene encodes CDR1 SEHNR and CDR2 FQNEAQ (reference sequence). Trimming cost V 6 bases and J 5 bases, with 10 bases left between them. This CDR3 is 12 amino acids long. The CDR3 sequence: CASSLGSYGYTF. The CDR3 bases are TGTGCCAGCAGTCTTGGCAGTTATGGCTACACCTTC.

The V and J genes are TRBV5-1 and TRBJ2-2; 7 bases align to TRBD2. Germline lookup yields CDR1 SGHRS and CDR2 YFSETQ. The CDR3 sequence is 15 residues long. V dropped 1 base and J dropped 4; count of bases not matched to a gene: 4. The CDR3 reads CASSLRAGATGELFF. DNA for the CDR3: TGCGCCAGCAGCTTGCGCGCGGGAGCCACCGGGGAGCTGTTTTTT.

V gene TRBV5-4 combines with J gene TRBJ2-7; D possibly corresponds to TRBD2 (6 bases). Deletions cut 2 bases from V and 2 bases from J, with 17 bases between. CDR1 and CDR2 from the germline V gene are SGHNT and YYREEE (reference sequence). The CDR3 has 16 residues. CDR3: CASSFSGDGLAYEQYF. The CDR3 nucleotides are TGTGCCAGCAGCTTTAGCGGAGACGGTCTAGCCTACGAGCAGTACTTC. The whole variable domain, remainder taken from reference TRBV5-4 and TRBJ2-7, is ETGVTQSPTHLIKTRGQQVTLRCSSQSGHNTVSWYQQALGQGPQFIFQYYREEENGRGNFPPRFSGLQFPNYSSELNVNALELDDSALYLCASSFSGDGLAYEQYFGPGTRLTVT.

The V gene is TRBV27, the J gene TRBJ2-5; 9 bases are a match to TRBD2. J lost 4 bases, V lost 1 base, and 16 bases had no gene match. Germline V CDR1 and CDR2: MNHEY, SMNVEV (reference sequence). This CDR3 has 19 amino acids. CDR3 amino acids: CASSLWMRSGRFDPETQYF. CDR3 DNA: TGTGCCAGCAGTTTATGGATGAGGAGCGGGAGGTTCGACCCAGAGACCCAGTACTTC.

V is TRBV9 and J is TRBJ2-1; D gene uncertain. Germline CDR1 and CDR2: SGDLS and YYNGEE. With 0 bases removed from V and 4 bases from J, the gap between germline ends came to 11 bases. This CDR3 region has 15 residues. The CDR3 DNA is TGTGCCAGCAGCGTAGGGGTAGCAGATTACAATGAGCAGTTCTTC. It yields the protein CASSVGVADYNEQFF.

The chain combines TRBV15 with TRBJ1-5, with 7 bases aligning to TRBD1. V trimming: 8 bases; J trimming: 6 bases; junction bases outside the gene matches: 13. Germline CDR1 and CDR2: LNHNV and YYDKDF (reference sequence). CDR3 length equals 15 residues. This CDR3 is CATQVGQGVSQPQHF. The CDR3 nucleotides are TGTGCCACCCAGGTGGGGCAGGGGGTAAGTCAGCCCCAGCATTTT. The variable domain in full, completed from reference TRBV15 and TRBJ1-5, reads DAMVIQNPRYQVTQFGKPVTLSCSQTLNHNVMYWYQQKSSQAPKLLFHYYDKDFNNEADTPDNFQSRRPNTSFCFLDIRSPGLGDTAMYLCATQVGQGVSQPQHFGDGTRLSIL.

The CDR3 reads CASSVTGTGALGANVLTF. The CDR3 DNA follows: TGCGCCAGCAGCGTCACCGGGACAGGGGCCTTAGGGGCCAACGTCCTGACTTTC. The chain has TRBV5-1 and TRBJ2-6, with 10 bases fitting TRBD1. The CDR3 sequence is 18 residues long. Germline V gives CDR1 SGHRS, CDR2 YFSETQ. The ends lost 4 bases at V and 4 bases at J; junction bases unmatched: 11.

This sequence joins TRBV6-1 and TRBJ2-7, with 11 bases identical to TRBD2. V trimming: 6 bases; J trimming: 5 bases; junction bases outside the gene matches: 6. Germline V gives CDR1 MNHNS, CDR2 SASEGT. The CDR3 sequence is 14 residues long. The CDR3 nucleotides are TGTGCCAGCAGACTAGCGGGAGTAGATCACGAGCAGTACTTC. Protein sequence: CASRLAGVDHEQYF.

The chain's CDR3 is CAPRGNYGYTF. In DNA form, the CDR3 reads TGTGCCCCCAGGGGTAACTATGGCTACACCTTC. The V gene is TRBV7-2, the J gene TRBJ1-2; weak D call: TRBD1 (6 bases). The ends were cut back, 11 bases at V and 1 base at J, with 8 bases in the middle. CDR3 size: 11 residues. From germline, CDR1 is SGHTA and CDR2 FQGNSA.